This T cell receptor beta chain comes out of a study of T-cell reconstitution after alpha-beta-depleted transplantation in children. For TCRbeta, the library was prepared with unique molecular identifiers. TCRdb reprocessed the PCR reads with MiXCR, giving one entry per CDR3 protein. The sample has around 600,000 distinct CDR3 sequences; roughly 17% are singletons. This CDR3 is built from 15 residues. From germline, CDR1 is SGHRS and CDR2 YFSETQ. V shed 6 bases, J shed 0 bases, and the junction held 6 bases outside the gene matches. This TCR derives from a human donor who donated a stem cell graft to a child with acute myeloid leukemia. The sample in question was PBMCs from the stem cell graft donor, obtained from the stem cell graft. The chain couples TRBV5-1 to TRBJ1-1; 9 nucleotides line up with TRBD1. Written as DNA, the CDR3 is TGCGCCAGCACTAGACAGGGGGGAATGAACACTGAAGCTTTCTTT. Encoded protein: CASTRQGGMNTEAFF.